The 30 T cell receptor beta chains listed next were all sequenced from one sample in a study of cytomegalovirus exposure and HLA in healthy donors. The PCR ran on 60 Vbeta and 13 Jbeta primers. Repertoires were generated with immunoSEQ multiplex PCR, while TCRdb's copy carries only in-frame clones and drops some. The data show tens of thousands of clones, 75% seen once. The source material was PBMCs. The receptors here all came from a man aged 40-50 years in good health and CMV-seronegative.

The V and J genes are TRBV7-6 and TRBJ2-5; maybe TRBD1 (6 bases). The DNA end lines up better with TRBJ2-7; the J call may be wrong. Germline V gives CDR1 SGHVS, CDR2 FNYEAQ. This CDR3 region has 17 residues. The CDR3 loop reads CASSPEEDSPSSYEQYF. DNA of the CDR3: TGTGCCAGCAGCCCCGAGGAGGACAGCCCGAGCTCCTACGAGCAGTACTTC.

The chain combines TRBV5-5 with TRBJ2-7; D may be TRBD1 (5 bases). This CDR3 is built from 16 residues. Trimming left V 0 bases short and J 1 base short, with 14 bases between. From germline, CDR1 is SGHKS and CDR2 YYEKEE (reference sequence). CDR3: CASSLEGDRPSYEQYF. CDR3 sequence (DNA): TGTGCCAGCAGCTTGGAGGGCGACAGACCATCCTACGAGCAGTACTTC.

This clone showed up just once. The chain joins TRBV30 to TRBJ1-3, with TRBD1 matching 7 bases. V dropped 8 bases and J dropped 0; count of bases not matched to a gene: 7. The CDR3 runs 14 residues. The germline gives CDR1 GTSNPN, CDR2 SVGIG (reference sequence). CDR3 sequence: CARDSGNSGNTIYF. In DNA, the CDR3 is TGTGCCAGGGACAGCGGAAACTCTGGAAACACCATATATTTT. Based on the CDR3 plus reference TRBV30 and TRBJ1-3, the full variable domain is SQTIHQWPATLVQPVGSPLSLECTVEGTSNPNLYWYRQAAGRGLQLLFYSVGIGQISSEVPQNLSASRPQDRQFILSSKKLLLSDSGFYLCARDSGNSGNTIYFGEGSWLTVV.

This chain connects TRBV28 to TRBJ1-2; 8 bases agree with TRBD1. CDR1 is MDHEN, CDR2 SYDVKM, per germline. This CDR3 has 14 amino acids. Trimming removed 5 bases from V and 1 base from J; junction bases left unmatched: 3. CDR3 region: CASSRDRSNYGYTF. The CDR3 nucleotides are TGTGCCAGCAGTAGGGACAGGAGTAACTATGGCTACACCTTC.

The rearrangement uses TRBV30 and TRBJ1-2; 10 bases fit TRBD1. V lost 2 bases to trimming and J lost 6 bases; unmatched junction nucleotides: 6. The V gene's germline CDR1 is GTSNPN and CDR2 SVGIG (reference sequence). The CDR3 is made up of 14 amino acids. The CDR3 coding sequence is TGTGCCTGGAGTATGACAGGGGGCTCCAATGGCTACACCTTC. Translating it yields CAWSMTGGSNGYTF. The complete variable domain, with remaining parts taken from reference TRBV30 and TRBJ1-2, reads SQTIHQWPATLVQPVGSPLSLECTVEGTSNPNLYWYRQAAGRGLQLLFYSVGIGQISSEVPQNLSASRPQDRQFILSSKKLLLSDSGFYLCAWSMTGGSNGYTFGSGTRLTVV.

This chain's CDR3 is CASRPSTKKQYF. In nucleotides, the CDR3 is TGTGCCAGCAGACCGTCTACGAAAAAGCAGTACTTC. The chain carries TRBV28 and TRBJ2-7; D is uncertain. CDR1 MDHEN and CDR2 SYDVKM come from the germline V gene. Trimming left V 6 bases short and J 8 bases short, with 14 bases between. This CDR3 region has 12 residues.

This clone has more than one count but fewer than ten. The V gene is TRBV25-1, the J gene TRBJ2-1, with 11 bases aligning to TRBD2. Germline lookup yields CDR1 MGHDK and CDR2 SYGVNS. The CDR3 loop spans 16 amino acids. V was pared by 2 bases and J by 9 bases, with 9 bases of the junction left unmatched. CDR3 nucleotides: TGTGCCAGCAGTGAAGCACTAGCGGGAGTGTGGGGTGAGCAGTTCTTC. It is translated as CASSEALAGVWGEQFF.

This chain joins TRBV2 and TRBJ2-7; 8 bases line up with TRBD1. V lost 7 bases and J lost 2; bases outside the gene matches: 13. This CDR3 is 16 amino acids long. Germline assignment: CDR1 SNHLY and CDR2 FYNNEI. DNA for the CDR3: TGTGCCAGCACCCAAATGAGACAGGGGAGAACCTACGAGCAGTACTTC. As protein: CASTQMRQGRTYEQYF.

This chain joins TRBV5-1 and TRBJ2-7; TRBD2 matches 10 bases. Germline-derived CDR1 and CDR2 are SGHRS and YFSETQ. The ends lost 4 bases at V and 2 bases at J; junction bases unmatched: 3. The CDR3 has 14 residues. CDR3 nucleotides: TGCGCCAGCAGCCCAGCGGGAGGGGCCTACGAGCAGTACTTC. Translation gives CASSPAGGAYEQYF.

The V and J genes are TRBV19 and TRBJ1-5, with D unresolved. With 3 bases removed from V and 5 bases from J, the gap between germline ends came to 5 bases. Germline V gives CDR1 LNHDA, CDR2 SQIVND (reference sequence). The CDR3 has 12 residues. CDR3 nucleotides: TGTGCCAGTAGTATCCCGTATCAGCCCCAGCATTTT. Its protein is CASSIPYQPQHF.

The chain uses TRBV10-2 and TRBJ2-5, with TRBD2 identical over 13 bases. The CDR3 runs 13 residues. From germline, CDR1 is WSHSY and CDR2 SAAADI. The J segment lost 3 bases and the V segment lost 8 bases, leaving 0 bases of the junction unmatched. As DNA, the CDR3 is TGCGCCAGCGGACTAGCGGGAGAAGAGACCCAGTACTTC. Its protein is CASGLAGEETQYF.

As DNA, the CDR3 is TGTGCCAGCAGCCACCCGACTAGCGGGATTCTTGATGAGCAGTTCTTC. The encoded protein is CASSHPTSGILDEQFF. The V gene is TRBV9, the J gene TRBJ2-1; TRBD2 aligns across 11 bases. Germline V gene sequence: CDR1 SGDLS, CDR2 YYNGEE. The junction had 11 bases not matched to a gene; V was cut back by 4 bases and J by 8 bases. This CDR3 is 16 amino acids long.

The V and J genes are TRBV5-8 and TRBJ1-6, with 9 bases that match TRBD1. The CDR3 sequence is 19 residues long. CDR1 is SGHTS, CDR2 YDEGEE, per germline. V trimming: 4 bases; J trimming: 0 bases; junction bases outside the gene matches: 11. CDR3 in amino acids: CASSRLQGASGSYNSPLHF. The DNA for the CDR3 is TGTGCCAGCAGCCGGTTACAGGGGGCCTCTGGCTCCTATAATTCACCCCTCCACTTT.

This chain joins TRBV11-1 and TRBJ1-2, with D unclear. Germline V CDR1 and CDR2: SGHAT, FQDESV (reference sequence). Between the trimmed V and J ends, which lost 5 bases and 8 bases, there was a span of 15 bases. The CDR3 sequence is 13 residues long. The CDR3 is CASSGFMGYGYTF. Here the CDR3 DNA reads TGTGCCAGCAGCGGATTTATGGGCTACGGCTACACCTTC.

V is TRBV30 and J is TRBJ2-7, with 14 bases fitting TRBD2. The V segment lost 4 bases and the J segment 1 base; nucleotides outside the gene matches: 12. The CDR3 sequence is 18 residues long. Germline CDR1 and CDR2: GTSNPN and SVGIG (reference sequence). The CDR3 sequence: CAWTLIRGTSGRSYEQYF. CDR3 nucleotides: TGTGCCTGGACCCTAATCCGTGGGACTAGCGGGAGATCCTACGAGCAGTACTTC. Filled out from reference TRBV30 and TRBJ2-7, the complete variable domain reads SQTIHQWPATLVQPVGSPLSLECTVEGTSNPNLYWYRQAAGRGLQLLFYSVGIGQISSEVPQNLSASRPQDRQFILSSKKLLLSDSGFYLCAWTLIRGTSGRSYEQYFGPGTRLTVT.

The CDR3 nucleotides are TGTGCCAGCAGCCAAGGGAGGGCGAACACTGAAGCTTTCTTT. Translated, it gives CASSQGRANTEAFF. The gene calls are TRBV7-2 and TRBJ1-1, with D unclear. V lost 5 bases and J lost 1, with 11 bases in between. Germline values: CDR1 SGHTA, CDR2 FQGNSA. This CDR3 is built from 14 residues.

V usage is TRBV5-8 and J usage is TRBJ1-2; TRBD1 matches at 9 bases. Unmatched junction bases numbered 4, after V lost 4 bases and J lost 3 bases. Germline V gives CDR1 SGHTS, CDR2 YDEGEE. The CDR3 consists of 14 residues. CDR3 amino acids: CASSKDRGYYGYTF. The CDR3 coding sequence is TGTGCCAGCAGCAAGGACAGGGGCTACTATGGCTACACCTTC.

In this sample, this clone turned up once. The rearrangement uses TRBV5-1 and TRBJ1-4; TRBD1 matches 8 bases. After removal of 1 base from V and 8 bases from J, the junction contained 4 bases not matched to a gene. The V gene's germline CDR1 is SGHRS and CDR2 YFSETQ. The CDR3 contains 14 residues. CDR3 in DNA: TGCGCCAGCAGCTTGTGGACAGGGCGAGAAAAACTGTTTTTT. Translating it yields CASSLWTGREKLFF.

There are a few counts of this clone. The gene calls are TRBV5-8 and TRBJ1-1, with D uncertain. V was clipped by 3 bases and J by 4 bases, with 13 bases between them. The CDR3 spans 14 residues. Germline values: CDR1 SGHTS, CDR2 YDEGEE. CDR3 sequence reads: CASSWRGEVTEAFF. The CDR3 coding sequence is TGTGCCAGCAGCTGGAGAGGTGAGGTCACTGAAGCTTTCTTT.

The gene calls are TRBV11-2 and TRBJ2-2; TRBD1 agrees at 8 bases. Germline trimming cut 4 bases from V and 1 base from J; bases unmatched to any gene: 5. CDR3 size: 16 residues. Germline CDR1 is SGHAT and CDR2 is FQNNGV. The CDR3 sequence is CASSSYRGVNTGELFF. As DNA, the CDR3 is TGTGCCAGCAGCTCCTACAGGGGGGTGAACACCGGGGAGCTGTTTTTT.

V usage is TRBV5-4 and J usage is TRBJ1-2; 7 bases agree with TRBD1. Germline V gene sequence: CDR1 SGHNT, CDR2 YYREEE (reference sequence). J gave up 5 bases and V 3 bases, and 7 bases lay outside the gene matches. The CDR3 contains 14 residues. The CDR3 DNA reads as TGTGCCAGCAGCTACAGGGGAGGCCTATATGGCTACACCTTC. It codes for CASSYRGGLYGYTF.

This sequence joins TRBV15 and TRBJ1-1; D unclear. V was pared by 1 base and J by 6 bases, with 21 bases between. This CDR3 has 17 residues. Per the germline V gene, CDR1 is LNHNV and CDR2 is YYDKDF (reference sequence). The CDR3 region is CATSRVGQALREAEAFF. The CDR3 DNA reads as TGTGCCACCAGCAGAGTAGGGCAGGCCTTAAGGGAGGCTGAAGCTTTCTTT.

V usage is TRBV27 and J usage is TRBJ1-2; no reliable D call. Trimming shortened V by 2 bases and J by 14 bases, and 18 bases separated the two germline ends. This CDR3 has 13 amino acids. Looked up from germline, CDR1 is MNHEY and CDR2 is SMNVEV (reference sequence). The CDR3 bases are TGTGCCAGCAGTTTACTCCCGACTATGGCTAGGACCTTC. Amino acids: CASSLLPTMARTF.

This chain joins TRBV29-1 and TRBJ2-7, with unresolved D. This CDR3 region has 12 residues. The V end was cut by 3 bases, the J end by 4 bases, with 10 bases between. Germline CDR1 is SQVTM and CDR2 is ANQGSEA. For the CDR3, the DNA is TGCAGCGTTGAGGGCCGCTTTTACGAGCAGTACTTC. It yields the protein CSVEGRFYEQYF.

The chain recombines TRBV6-1 with TRBJ1-1, with 7 positions matching TRBD1. Germline CDR1 and CDR2: MNHNS and SASEGT. J was trimmed by 3 bases and V by 6 bases; bases with no gene match: 4. The CDR3 runs to 13 residues. The CDR3 sequence is CASSKDRYTEAFF. The CDR3 DNA is TGTGCCAGCAGCAAGGACAGGTACACTGAAGCTTTCTTT.

The chain carries TRBV18 and TRBJ1-5, with D unresolved. Germline lookup yields CDR1 KGHSH and CDR2 LQKENI. This CDR3 contains 15 residues. V was pared by 2 bases and J by 2 bases, with 10 bases between. CDR3 amino acids: CASSPSAGGNQPQHF. The CDR3 coding sequence is TGTGCCAGCTCACCATCAGCCGGGGGCAATCAGCCCCAGCATTTT.

The rearrangement links TRBV9 to TRBJ2-7; tentative D call: TRBD1 (7 bases). The CDR3 consists of 12 residues. The germline V gene has CDR1 SGDLS and CDR2 YYNGEE. V lost 3 bases and J 7 bases, leaving 11 bases between the germline ends. The CDR3 nucleotides are TGTGCCAGCAGCGAGGGGGGACAGGAGCAGTACTTC. This sequence encodes CASSEGGQEQYF. Together with reference TRBV9 and TRBJ2-7, the CDR3 gives the full variable domain: DSGVTQTPKHLITATGQRVTLRCSPRSGDLSVYWYQQSLDQGLQFLIQYYNGEERAKGNILERFSAQQFPDLHSELNLSSLELGDSALYFCASSEGGQEQYFGPGTRLTVT.

The chain employs TRBV5-1 and TRBJ2-7; D may be TRBD2 (6 bases). The V gene's germline CDR1 is SGHRS and CDR2 YFSETQ. V lost 3 bases to trimming and J lost 4 bases, with 14 bases between them. The CDR3 consists of 14 residues. The chain's CDR3 is CASSWPSAGYEQYF. The CDR3 DNA reads as TGCGCCAGCAGCTGGCCTTCCGCGGGGTACGAGCAGTACTTC.

CDR3 sequence reads: CASSLLTGHYGYTF. The CDR3 region has the DNA TGTGCCAGCAGCTTGCTGACAGGGCACTATGGCTACACCTTC. This chain links TRBV5-4 with TRBJ1-2, with 7 bases matching TRBD1. The ends lost 1 base at V and 3 bases at J; junction bases unmatched: 3. Germline loops: CDR1 SGHNT, CDR2 YYREEE (reference sequence). This CDR3 comprises 14 residues.

The chain is built from TRBV7-6 and TRBJ2-5; the D gene is possibly TRBD1 (6 bases). V lost 7 bases and J 1 base, leaving 10 bases between the germline ends. This CDR3 comprises 13 residues. Germline-derived CDR1 and CDR2 are SGHVS and FNYEAQ. The CDR3, as DNA: TGTGCCAGCACCCTAGGGGGCCAAGAGACCCAGTACTTC. This sequence encodes CASTLGGQETQYF.